This T cell receptor beta chain was sequenced during a study of blood T cells in healthy people across ages. In the case of this clonotype: Its specificity is unknown.

Germline V lookup: CDR1 SGHTA, CDR2 FQGNSA. V was trimmed by 6 bases and J by 2 bases, leaving 17 bases between them. This CDR3 spans 15 amino acids. Study-level results: With naive T cell percentage, TCR beta diversity showed a strong correlation.

A second roughly 7 to 11 cycle PCR used barcoded and J-beta primers. The authors tagged each cDNA molecule using a template-switch adaptor with 12 random nucleotides. Via MiXCR, TCRdb re-called the 5' RACE reads, giving one row per CDR3 protein. The sample consists of about 780,000 distinct CDR3 sequences, about half of them appearing once. This chain uses TRBV7-2 with TRBJ2-7, with D maybe TRBD2 (5 bases). The TCR was taken from a man aged 80 or over in good health. Sequencing was carried out using blood. The CDR3 loop reads CASRLSRGLPYEQYF. The CDR3 DNA reads as TGTGCCAGCAGGCTTTCCAGAGGACTCCCCTACGAGCAGTACTTC.